This T cell receptor (beta chain) was retrieved from a study of monozygotic twins with inflammatory bowel disease. Total RNA isolation used whole blood (no T cell sorting was performed). Every TCR library consumed roughly 4,000 ng of total RNA. One entry per CDR3 protein, without DNA, is what TCRdb gives after re-calling the 5' RACE reads. The specimen's table records more than 75,000 distinct CDR3 sequences. The CDR3 loop spans 14 amino acids. Germline lookup yields CDR1 SGHDT and CDR2 YYEEEE. Study observations and caveats: Background noise in patient repertoires may stem from differing immunosuppressive treatments. Using the inverse Simpson index, IBD patients had lower TCRbeta diversity than healthy co-twins.

Notes on this clonotype: Its antigen is as yet unknown.

The TCR comes from a human donor with ulcerative colitis or Crohn's disease, or a healthy co-twin of an affected twin (not recorded which). The rearrangement joins TRBV5-6 to TRBJ2-1; TCRdb outputs TRBD2, but without DNA this stays unchecked. The material sequenced was blood. The CDR3: CASRGEGPRIEQFF.